The 22 T cell receptor beta chains below were found in one sample sequenced in a study of OX40 agonist ivuxolimab in advanced cancers. Clones were read by immunoSEQ multiplex PCR, and TCRdb kept only the in-frame ones, dropping some. The table has 12,000 to 15,000 clones, over 60% seen once. The specimen was CD4+ or CD8+ T cells sorted from blood, collected in a trial of the OX40 agonist ivuxolimab. The receptor set was obtained from an adult with an advanced solid tumor such as melanoma, head and neck, liver or kidney cancer.

The chain recombines TRBV5-6 with TRBJ1-4; D unresolved. The V gene lost 2 bases and the J gene lost 0 bases, with 11 bases spanning the gap. The CDR3 length is 16 residues. CDR1 and CDR2 from the germline V gene are SGHDT and YYEEEE. The CDR3: CASSFRNFATNEKLFF. The CDR3 region has the DNA TGTGCCAGCAGCTTTAGAAACTTCGCAACTAATGAAAAACTGTTTTTT. Together with reference TRBV5-6 and TRBJ1-4, the CDR3 gives the full variable domain: DAGVTQSPTHLIKTRGQQVTLRCSPKSGHDTVSWYQQALGQGPQFIFQYYEEEERQRGNFPDRFSGHQFPNYSSELNVNALLLGDSALYLCASSFRNFATNEKLFFGSGTQLSVL.

This rearrangement joins TRBV7-8 to TRBJ1-1; D is uncertain. The CDR3 runs to 13 residues. Germline CDR1 and CDR2: SGHVS and FQNEAQ. Between the trimmed V and J ends, which lost 1 base and 4 bases, there was a span of 7 bases. The CDR3 region has the DNA TGTGCCAGCAGCTTAGAATTGGGCACTGAAGCTTTCTTT. It is translated as CASSLELGTEAFF.

V is TRBV9 and J is TRBJ2-7; a weak D match, TRBD2 (7 bases). The CDR3 has 13 residues. CDR1 and CDR2 (germline): SGDLS, YYNGEE. Deletions cut 4 bases from V and 5 bases from J, with 13 bases between. Here the CDR3 reads CASSLGGEDEQYF. DNA for the CDR3: TGTGCCAGCAGCCTAGGGGGGGAAGACGAGCAGTACTTC. Filled out from reference TRBV9 and TRBJ2-7, the complete variable domain reads DSGVTQTPKHLITATGQRVTLRCSPRSGDLSVYWYQQSLDQGLQFLIQYYNGEERAKGNILERFSAQQFPDLHSELNLSSLELGDSALYFCASSLGGEDEQYFGPGTRLTVT.

This clone was detected a few times. CDR3 amino acids: CASSEWAWYEQYF. Written as DNA, the CDR3 is TGTGCCAGCAGTGAATGGGCCTGGTACGAGCAGTACTTC. This chain links TRBV6-1 with TRBJ2-7; D call uncertain. V dropped 2 bases and J dropped 4 bases, with 9 bases sitting between them. Per germline, CDR1 MNHNS and CDR2 SASEGT. This CDR3 spans 13 amino acids.

The chain recombines TRBV7-9 with TRBJ2-5; D possibly corresponds to TRBD2 (6 bases). This CDR3 region has 16 residues. V was clipped by 5 bases and J by 5 bases, with 21 bases between them. Germline V gives CDR1 SEHNR, CDR2 FQNEAQ (reference sequence). As DNA, the CDR3 is TGTGCCAGCAGCCAATCGACCCCCGGGGGTACTGAGACCCAGTACTTC. Its translation is CASSQSTPGGTETQYF.

The genes are TRBV4-2 and TRBJ2-4, with 8 bases that match TRBD2. The CDR3 sequence is 17 residues long. J lost 0 bases, V lost 0 bases, and 4 bases had no gene match. CDR1 and CDR2 (germline): LGHNA, YNFKEQ. The CDR3 nucleotides read TGTGCCAGCAGCCAAGATCAAACTAGCGGAGCCAAAAACATTCAGTACTTC. Translating gives CASSQDQTSGAKNIQYF.

This clone was seen once. DNA for the CDR3: TGCGCCAGCAGCTTAGGACAGGGGACAAGCTCCTACAATGAGCAGTTCTTC. Amino acids: CASSLGQGTSSYNEQFF. The chain uses TRBV5-1 and TRBJ2-1, with 9 positions matching TRBD1. This CDR3 has 17 amino acids. The V segment lost 2 bases and the J segment 0 bases; nucleotides outside the gene matches: 6. CDR1 is SGHRS and CDR2 is YFSETQ in the germline V gene. The full variable domain, completed using reference TRBV5-1 and TRBJ2-1, is KAGVTQTPRYLIKTRGQQVTLSCSPISGHRSVSWYQQTPGQGLQFLFEYFSETQRNKGNFPGRFSGRQFSNSRSEMNVSTLELGDSALYLCASSLGQGTSSYNEQFFGPGTRLTVL.

This clone is medium-sized in the sample. The genes are TRBV7-9 and TRBJ1-3, with D hard to call. CDR3 length: 14 residues. Germline V lookup: CDR1 SEHNR, CDR2 FQNEAQ (reference sequence). Trimming cost V 8 bases and J 4 bases, with 15 bases left between them. In nucleotides, the CDR3 is TGTGCCAGCTTCCAAGTAGGCGCGGGAAACACCATATATTTT. Protein product: CASFQVGAGNTIYF.

This rearrangement joins TRBV7-9 to TRBJ2-7; D remains unclear. This CDR3 comprises 14 residues. V shed 5 bases and J shed 2 bases, with 13 bases lying between them. Germline V gene data show CDR1 as SEHNR and CDR2 as FQNEAQ (reference sequence). CDR3 coding DNA: TGTGCCAGCAGCGATACTGACGGAACCTACGAGCAGTACTTC. Encoded protein: CASSDTDGTYEQYF.

The V gene is TRBV11-2, the J gene TRBJ1-1; TRBD1 matches at 8 bases. Unmatched junction bases numbered 7, after V lost 3 bases and J lost 10 bases. This CDR3 has 13 residues. In germline, CDR1 is SGHAT, CDR2 FQNNGV. CDR3 amino acids: CASSLGTGFGAFF. The CDR3 nucleotides are TGTGCCAGCAGCTTGGGGACAGGTTTCGGAGCTTTCTTT.

V gene TRBV4-2 combines with J gene TRBJ2-1; 7 bases agree with TRBD2. There are 18 residues in the CDR3. Germline lookup yields CDR1 LGHNA and CDR2 YNFKEQ. J gave up 7 bases and V 4 bases, and 19 bases lay outside the gene matches. Here the CDR3 DNA reads TGTGCCAGCAGCCGGGGCCCTTGGGCTAGCGGAGAGGGGAATGAGCAGTTCTTC. It is translated as CASSRGPWASGEGNEQFF.

By sample fraction, this clone is medium-sized. The chain uses TRBV14 and TRBJ2-1, with 10 bases aligning to TRBD2. CDR3 length: 16 residues. J gave up 4 bases and V 2 bases, and 5 bases lay outside the gene matches. Germline V gene lookup returns CDR1 SGHDN and CDR2 FVKESK. The CDR3: CASSQYLAGAYNEQFF. Here the CDR3 DNA reads TGTGCCAGCAGCCAATACCTAGCGGGAGCTTACAATGAGCAGTTCTTC. The full variable domain, its missing parts supplied by reference TRBV14 and TRBJ2-1, is EAGVTQFPSHSVIEKGQTVTLRCDPISGHDNLYWYRRVMGKEIKFLLHFVKESKQDESGMPNNRFLAERTGGTYSTLKVQPAELEDSGVYFCASSQYLAGAYNEQFFGPGTRLTVL.

The chain combines TRBV10-2 with TRBJ2-1, with D unresolved. The germline CDR1 and CDR2 sequences are WSHSY and SAAADI. CDR3 length: 16 amino acids. V was clipped by 0 bases and J by 6 bases, with 15 bases between them. In nucleotides, the CDR3 is TGCGCCAGCAGTGAGTCTCGGAGACTTGCGTCCAATGAGCAGTTCTTC. Its protein is CASSESRRLASNEQFF.

This chain uses TRBV5-1 with TRBJ2-3, with D hard to call. The germline V gene has CDR1 SGHRS and CDR2 YFSETQ. The CDR3 consists of 12 residues. V lost 2 bases and J lost 8, with 9 bases in between. CDR3 in DNA: TGCGCCAGCAGCTTATCCGCGCCTACGCAGTATTTT. It encodes CASSLSAPTQYF.

V gene TRBV7-6 combines with J gene TRBJ2-1; D remains unclear. In germline, CDR1 is SGHVS, CDR2 FNYEAQ. V shed 5 bases and J shed 9 bases, with 14 bases lying between them. The CDR3 sequence is 13 residues long. The CDR3 is CASSPQTRSEQFF. For the CDR3, the DNA is TGTGCCAGCAGCCCCCAAACGCGGAGTGAGCAGTTCTTC.

The V gene is TRBV9, the J gene TRBJ2-1; D remains unclear. This CDR3 comprises 13 residues. Germline V gene sequence: CDR1 SGDLS, CDR2 YYNGEE. The V end was cut by 4 bases, the J end by 4 bases, with 9 bases between. The CDR3 nucleotides are TGTGCCAGCAGCACGGACGGTTACAATGAGCAGTTCTTC. This translates into CASSTDGYNEQFF.

The V call is TRBV5-1, the J call TRBJ2-7; 11 nucleotides line up with TRBD2. The CDR3 consists of 15 residues. CDR1 is SGHRS and CDR2 is YFSETQ in the germline V gene. J lost 7 bases, V lost 0 bases, and 6 bases had no gene match. CDR3 region: CASSLELAGAVEQYF. For the CDR3, the DNA is TGCGCCAGCAGCTTGGAACTAGCGGGAGCGGTAGAGCAGTACTTC.

This chain joins TRBV27 and TRBJ2-1; D is undetermined. This CDR3 spans 13 amino acids. Germline V gene data show CDR1 as MNHEY and CDR2 as SMNVEV (reference sequence). V lost 1 base, J lost 3 bases, and 4 bases lay in between. The CDR3 nucleotides read TGTGCCAGCAGTTTATATAGCTACAATGAGCAGTTCTTC. Encoded protein: CASSLYSYNEQFF.

This sequence joins TRBV13 and TRBJ2-2, with 8 nucleotides matching TRBD2. Losses at the gene ends were 5 bases for V and 5 bases for J; bases not matched to a gene: 7. The CDR3 is 15 amino acids. Per the germline V gene, CDR1 is PRHDT and CDR2 is FYEKMQ (reference sequence). The CDR3 reads CASSAAGVATGELFF. CDR3 DNA: TGTGCCAGCAGCGCAGCGGGAGTGGCAACCGGGGAGCTGTTTTTT.

The chain uses TRBV5-6 and TRBJ2-1, with 7 nucleotides matching TRBD2. Trimming removed 1 base from V and 4 bases from J; junction bases left unmatched: 2. The CDR3 has 14 residues. CDR1 and CDR2 (germline): SGHDT, YYEEEE. CDR3: CASSLSGGYNEQFF. Here the CDR3 DNA reads TGTGCCAGCAGCTTGTCGGGGGGTTACAATGAGCAGTTCTTC.

The chain carries TRBV5-6 and TRBJ2-1; 7 bases agree with TRBD2. Germline loops: CDR1 SGHDT, CDR2 YYEEEE. Unmatched junction bases numbered 4, after V lost 1 base and J lost 3 bases. The CDR3 is 15 amino acids. The CDR3 DNA reads as TGTGCCAGCAGCTTGTTGGCGGGAGTCTACAATGAGCAGTTCTTC. This translates into CASSLLAGVYNEQFF.

V gene TRBV6-6 combines with J gene TRBJ2-7; D gene unclear. This CDR3 has 13 residues. Per the germline V gene, CDR1 is MNHNY and CDR2 is SVGAGI (reference sequence). Between the trimmed V and J ends, which lost 4 bases and 2 bases, there was a span of 9 bases. The CDR3 DNA is TGTGCCAGCAGTTGGGTAAGCGCCTACGAGCAGTACTTC. Amino acid sequence: CASSWVSAYEQYF.